The 25 T cell receptor beta chains listed next were all sequenced from one sample in a study of technical replicates of blood from a handful of donors. Sequencing used immunoSEQ multiplex PCR; TCRdb keeps in-frame clones, though not all of them. The sample has about 13,000 clones, 70% to 80% seen once; the top ten hold 10% to 15%. Material for sequencing was PBMCs. These TCRs come from a human donor in good health.

The genes are TRBV7-6 and TRBJ1-4; 7 nucleotides align to TRBD1. CDR1 is SGHVS, CDR2 FNYEAQ, per germline. V was pared by 0 bases and J by 8 bases, with 6 bases of the junction left unmatched. CDR3 length equals 15 residues. Here the CDR3 reads CASSLATGVKEKLFF. The CDR3 nucleotides are TGTGCCAGCAGCTTAGCCACAGGGGTTAAGGAAAAACTGTTTTTT.

The gene calls are TRBV27 and TRBJ2-5; tentatively, D is TRBD1 (6 bases). The CDR3 consists of 15 residues. Trimming removed 1 base from V and 7 bases from J, with 16 bases in between. From germline, CDR1 is MNHEY and CDR2 SMNVEV (reference sequence). The CDR3 bases are TGTGCCAGCAGTTTATGGAGAGGTGTAGGGGGGACCCAGTACTTC. Its protein is CASSLWRGVGGTQYF.

The chain joins TRBV10-3 to TRBJ2-1; D possibly corresponds to TRBD2 (5 bases). Looked up from germline, CDR1 is ENHRY and CDR2 is SYGVKD. The V end was cut by 5 bases, the J end by 4 bases, with 18 bases between. This CDR3 is built from 16 residues. CDR3 loop: CAISYPEELGYNEQFF. In nucleotides, the CDR3 is TGTGCCATCAGTTATCCAGAGGAACTAGGGTACAATGAGCAGTTCTTC.

The chain links TRBV5-1 to TRBJ1-1, with no clear D. Germline V CDR1 and CDR2: SGHRS, YFSETQ. This CDR3 contains 14 residues. Trimming pared 2 bases from V and 0 bases from J, leaving 8 bases between. CDR3 in DNA: TGCGCCAGCAGCTTTTTCTTCCTGAACACTGAAGCTTTCTTT. Encoded protein: CASSFFFLNTEAFF.

The chain carries TRBV18 and TRBJ1-1, with D perhaps TRBD1 (6 bases). V shed 3 bases and J shed 0 bases, with 8 bases lying between them. The germline V gene has CDR1 KGHSH and CDR2 LQKENI. The CDR3 spans 14 residues. In nucleotides, the CDR3 is TGTGCCAGCTCACCGGGACACCTGAACACTGAAGCTTTCTTT. Protein: CASSPGHLNTEAFF.

This chain links TRBV10-3 with TRBJ1-5; the D is unclear. The ends were cut back, 3 bases at V and 6 bases at J, with 12 bases in the middle. This CDR3 has 14 amino acids. CDR1 is ENHRY and CDR2 is SYGVKD in the germline V gene. The CDR3 coding sequence is TGTGCCATCAGTGAAACGATTAATAGTCAGCCCCAGCATTTT. It translates to CAISETINSQPQHF.

J is TRBJ2-6 and V is TRBV19; 8 bases map to TRBD1. The V gene end was trimmed by 4 bases and the J gene end by 0 bases; junction bases not matched to a gene: 8. This CDR3 is built from 18 residues. From germline, CDR1 is LNHDA and CDR2 SQIVND (reference sequence). This CDR3 is CASSTPGQEVSGANVLTF. CDR3 bases: TGTGCCAGTAGTACGCCGGGACAGGAAGTCTCTGGGGCCAACGTCCTGACTTTC.

J is TRBJ2-1 and V is TRBV5-1, with 8 bases lining up with TRBD1. Losses at the gene ends were 0 bases for V and 4 bases for J; bases not matched to a gene: 6. CDR1 is SGHRS, CDR2 YFSETQ, per germline. The CDR3 totals 16 residues. Here the CDR3 reads CASSLGDRSRYNEQFF. CDR3 nucleotide sequence: TGCGCCAGCAGCTTGGGGGACAGGTCCCGTTACAATGAGCAGTTCTTC.

This clone was observed a single time. The chain uses TRBV2 and TRBJ1-2; 7 positions agree with TRBD1. This CDR3 contains 13 residues. The junction had 7 bases not matched to a gene; V was cut back by 6 bases and J by 6 bases. Looked up from germline, CDR1 is SNHLY and CDR2 is FYNNEI. In DNA, the CDR3 is TGTGCCAGCAGGGGGACAGTTCCTAATGGCTACACCTTC. Amino acid sequence: CASRGTVPNGYTF.

This clone was counted between two and nine times. The chain carries TRBV18 and TRBJ2-2, with no clear D. V was clipped by 7 bases and J by 1 base, with 7 bases between them. This CDR3 spans 13 amino acids. CDR1 is KGHSH, CDR2 LQKENI, per germline. In DNA form, the CDR3 reads TGTGCCAGCTATTCGGGGAACACCGGGGAGCTGTTTTTT. Protein sequence: CASYSGNTGELFF.

This clone has a handful of counts. The chain carries TRBV19 and TRBJ2-7; possible D gene TRBD2, 6 bases. The length of the CDR3 is 13 residues. Trimming pared 5 bases from V and 0 bases from J, leaving 8 bases between. Per the germline V gene, CDR1 is LNHDA and CDR2 is SQIVND (reference sequence). The CDR3: CASSPGASYEQYF. The CDR3 nucleotides read TGTGCCAGTAGTCCGGGAGCCTCCTACGAGCAGTACTTC.

V and J are TRBV6-1 and TRBJ1-1; 12 bases align to TRBD1. The CDR3 is made up of 17 amino acids. J gave up 2 bases and V 4 bases, and 8 bases lay outside the gene matches. Germline CDR1 and CDR2: MNHNS and SASEGT. The CDR3 loop reads CASSVFGTGGVNTEAFF. CDR3 in DNA: TGTGCCAGCAGTGTTTTCGGGACAGGGGGCGTCAACACTGAAGCTTTCTTT.

This clone came up a few times. The chain carries TRBV6-5 and TRBJ1-5; D not resolved. The CDR3 runs to 15 residues. In germline, CDR1 is MNHEY, CDR2 SVGAGI. V was clipped by 9 bases and J by 3 bases, with 18 bases between them. CDR3 coding DNA: TGTGCCAGTAGGCTCCAGGCGATGGCCAATCAGCCCCAGCATTTT. This gives the protein CASRLQAMANQPQHF.

CDR3 region: CASSLGASMNTEAFF. The DNA for the CDR3 is TGTGCCAGCAGCTTGGGGGCTAGTATGAACACTGAAGCTTTCTTT. V usage is TRBV7-6 and J usage is TRBJ1-1, with D possibly being TRBD1 (6 bases). The V end lost 3 bases, the J end lost 0 bases, and 11 bases lay between the germline ends. This CDR3 is built from 15 residues. Germline V gene sequence: CDR1 SGHVS, CDR2 FNYEAQ.

The chain couples TRBV5-1 to TRBJ2-1; the D gene is possibly TRBD1 (5 bases). Trimming removed 3 bases from V and 4 bases from J, with 11 bases in between. The germline gives CDR1 SGHRS, CDR2 YFSETQ. This CDR3 region has 14 residues. The CDR3 is CASSYRTQYNEQFF. CDR3 sequence (DNA): TGCGCCAGCAGCTACCGGACACAATACAATGAGCAGTTCTTC.

V and J are TRBV19 and TRBJ2-7, with 9 nucleotides matching TRBD2. The junction had 5 bases not matched to a gene; V was cut back by 7 bases and J by 1 base. This CDR3 is built from 14 residues. Germline V gives CDR1 LNHDA, CDR2 SQIVND (reference sequence). The CDR3 region is CASNGLAGSYEQYF. CDR3 nucleotides: TGTGCCAGTAACGGTCTAGCGGGGTCCTACGAGCAGTACTTC.

This clone is medium-sized by share. The genes are TRBV7-9 and TRBJ1-1; 7 bases match TRBD1. This CDR3 comprises 12 residues. The germline gives CDR1 SEHNR, CDR2 FQNEAQ (reference sequence). J lost 6 bases, V lost 3 bases, and 1 base had no gene match. This CDR3 is CASSLGTAEAFF. CDR3 nucleotides: TGTGCCAGCAGCTTGGGGACAGCTGAAGCTTTCTTT. Using reference TRBV7-9 and TRBJ1-1 for the parts outside the CDR3, the full variable domain is DTGVSQNPRHKITKRGQNVTFRCDPISEHNRLYWYRQTLGQGPEFLTYFQNEAQLEKSRLLSDRFSAERPKGSFSTLEIQRTEQGDSAMYLCASSLGTAEAFFGQGTRLTVV.

The chain combines TRBV14 with TRBJ2-7; D ambiguous. Trimming shortened V by 0 bases and J by 3 bases, and 3 bases separated the two germline ends. The CDR3 spans 12 residues. From germline, CDR1 is SGHDN and CDR2 FVKESK. CDR3 nucleotide sequence: TGTGCCAGCAGCCAAGATAGCTACGAGCAGTACTTC. Its translation is CASSQDSYEQYF. The variable domain in full, completed from reference TRBV14 and TRBJ2-7, reads EAGVTQFPSHSVIEKGQTVTLRCDPISGHDNLYWYRRVMGKEIKFLLHFVKESKQDESGMPNNRFLAERTGGTYSTLKVQPAELEDSGVYFCASSQDSYEQYFGPGTRLTVT.

The gene calls are TRBV18 and TRBJ2-3, with 11 bases that match TRBD2. V trimming: 3 bases; J trimming: 1 base; junction bases outside the gene matches: 6. CDR1 KGHSH and CDR2 LQKENI come from the germline V gene. CDR3 size: 17 residues. CDR3 DNA: TGTGCCAGCTCACCTGCCGGGACTAGCGGACGCACAGATACGCAGTATTTT. Residues: CASSPAGTSGRTDTQYF.

This chain links TRBV19 with TRBJ2-7, with 10 bases matching TRBD2. CDR3 length equals 14 residues. The trim removed 5 bases at V and 4 bases at J, leaving 5 bases unmatched. CDR1 and CDR2 from the germline V gene are LNHDA and SQIVND (reference sequence). CDR3 protein: CASSPWTSGYEQYF. CDR3 nucleotide sequence: TGTGCCAGTAGTCCCTGGACTAGCGGATACGAGCAGTACTTC.

This clone came up a few times. The rearrangement links TRBV7-2 to TRBJ1-5, with 7 bases aligning to TRBD1. The length of the CDR3 is 13 residues. With V trimmed by 4 bases and J by 7 bases, 4 bases remained unmatched. Looked up from germline, CDR1 is SGHTA and CDR2 is FQGNSA. The CDR3 DNA follows: TGTGCCAGCAGCTCAGACAGGGCCCAGCCCCAGCATTTT. As protein: CASSSDRAQPQHF.

The chain joins TRBV28 to TRBJ1-1; no clear D. The V gene's germline CDR1 is MDHEN and CDR2 SYDVKM. This CDR3 comprises 14 residues. The V end lost 4 bases, the J end lost 10 bases, and 19 bases lay between the germline ends. The CDR3 DNA reads as TGTGCCAGCAGTTCTCCCACTAGCAGGCTGAGAGCTTTCTTT. It specifies CASSSPTSRLRAFF.

J is TRBJ2-3 and V is TRBV13, with 10 nucleotides matching TRBD1. The ends lost 5 bases at V and 4 bases at J; junction bases unmatched: 12. Germline loops: CDR1 PRHDT, CDR2 FYEKMQ (reference sequence). CDR3 length equals 17 residues. The CDR3 DNA sequence: TGTGCCAGCAGCACTCGGACAGGGGGAGTAGTCGCAGATACGCAGTATTTT. It encodes CASSTRTGGVVADTQYF.

This clone was observed a single time. The chain recombines TRBV27 with TRBJ2-1; 8 bases line up with TRBD2. The CDR3 extends over 14 amino acids. The germline CDR1 and CDR2 sequences are MNHEY and SMNVEV (reference sequence). Germline trimming cut 8 bases from V and 10 bases from J; bases unmatched to any gene: 13. CDR3 nucleotides: TGTGCCAGCGGAGGGGGACTAGTACTCCAAGAGCAGTTCTTC. The encoded protein is CASGGGLVLQEQFF.

The chain employs TRBV11-2 and TRBJ2-1; 10 bases map to TRBD1. The CDR3 is made up of 15 amino acids. Unmatched junction bases numbered 5, after V lost 5 bases and J lost 4 bases. Per the germline V gene, CDR1 is SGHAT and CDR2 is FQNNGV. CDR3 coding DNA: TGTGCCAGCAGCATAAGGGACAGGGGTTACAATGAGCAGTTCTTC. Translated, it gives CASSIRDRGYNEQFF.